This TCR beta chain was sequenced for a study of T cells in Graves' hyperthyroidism and ophthalmopathy. The study's findings and limits: In blood, most of the thyroid clonotypes expanded above 0.001 were also present. Ophthalmopathy onset followed model prediction by a median about six months.

This CDR3 is 16 amino acids long. CDR1 and CDR2 from the germline V gene are KGHSH and LQKENI. V shed 1 base and J shed 0 bases, with 10 bases lying between them. Subjects aged 18 to 65 presented with newly diagnosed hyperthyroidism of less than 2 months' duration. The PBMCs had their origin in approximately 10 ml of fresh peripheral blood. This clonotype appeared many times. Its antigen is not identified. Amplification of TCR beta CDR3 regions used RNA as the template. First-round RT-PCR of the TCR CDR3 relied on the HTBI primer set. In TCRdb, the multiplex PCR reads were re-called with MiXCR into one record per CDR3 protein. The sample contains about 570,000 distinct CDR3 sequences, 14% of which appear only once.

The clonotype comes from a woman in her thirties or forties with Graves' hyperthyroidism. The sequencing sample was made of blood. V and J are TRBV18 and TRBJ1-3; D ambiguous. The CDR3 DNA sequence: TGTGCCAGCTCACCACTCGGGGATCACTCTGGAAACACCATATATTTT. Translating gives CASSPLGDHSGNTIYF.